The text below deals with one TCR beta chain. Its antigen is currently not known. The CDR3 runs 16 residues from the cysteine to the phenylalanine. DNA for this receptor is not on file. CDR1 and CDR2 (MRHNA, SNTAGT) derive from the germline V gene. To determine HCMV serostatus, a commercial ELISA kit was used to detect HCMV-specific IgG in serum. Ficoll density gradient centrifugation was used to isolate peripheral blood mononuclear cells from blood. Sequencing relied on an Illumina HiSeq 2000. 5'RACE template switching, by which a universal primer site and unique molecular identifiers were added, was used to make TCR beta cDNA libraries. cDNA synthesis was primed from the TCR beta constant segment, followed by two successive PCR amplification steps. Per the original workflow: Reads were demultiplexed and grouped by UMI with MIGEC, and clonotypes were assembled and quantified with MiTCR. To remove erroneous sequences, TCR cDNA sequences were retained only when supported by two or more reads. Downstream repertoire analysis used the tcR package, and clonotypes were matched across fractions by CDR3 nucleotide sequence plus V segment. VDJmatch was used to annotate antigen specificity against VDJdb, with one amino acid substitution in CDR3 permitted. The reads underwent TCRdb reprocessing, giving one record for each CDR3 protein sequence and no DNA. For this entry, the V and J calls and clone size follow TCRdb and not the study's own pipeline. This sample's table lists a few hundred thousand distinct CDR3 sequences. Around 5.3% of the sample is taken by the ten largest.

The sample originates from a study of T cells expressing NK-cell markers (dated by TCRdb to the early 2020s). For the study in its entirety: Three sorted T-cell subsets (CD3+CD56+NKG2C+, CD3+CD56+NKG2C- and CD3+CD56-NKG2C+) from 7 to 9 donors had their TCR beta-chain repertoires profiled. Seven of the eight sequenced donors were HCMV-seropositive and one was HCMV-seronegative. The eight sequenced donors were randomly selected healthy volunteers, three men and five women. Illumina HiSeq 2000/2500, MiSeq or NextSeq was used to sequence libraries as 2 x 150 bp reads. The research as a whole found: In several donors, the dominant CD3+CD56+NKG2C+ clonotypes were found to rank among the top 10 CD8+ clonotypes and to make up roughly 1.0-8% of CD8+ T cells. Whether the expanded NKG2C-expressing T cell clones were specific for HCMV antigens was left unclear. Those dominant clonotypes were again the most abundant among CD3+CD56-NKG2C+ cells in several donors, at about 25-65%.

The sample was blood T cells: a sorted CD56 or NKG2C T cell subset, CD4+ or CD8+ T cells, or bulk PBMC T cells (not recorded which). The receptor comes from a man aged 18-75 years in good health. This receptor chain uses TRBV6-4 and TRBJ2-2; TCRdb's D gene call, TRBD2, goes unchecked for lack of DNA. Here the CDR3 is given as CASSVAAGGLTGELFF.